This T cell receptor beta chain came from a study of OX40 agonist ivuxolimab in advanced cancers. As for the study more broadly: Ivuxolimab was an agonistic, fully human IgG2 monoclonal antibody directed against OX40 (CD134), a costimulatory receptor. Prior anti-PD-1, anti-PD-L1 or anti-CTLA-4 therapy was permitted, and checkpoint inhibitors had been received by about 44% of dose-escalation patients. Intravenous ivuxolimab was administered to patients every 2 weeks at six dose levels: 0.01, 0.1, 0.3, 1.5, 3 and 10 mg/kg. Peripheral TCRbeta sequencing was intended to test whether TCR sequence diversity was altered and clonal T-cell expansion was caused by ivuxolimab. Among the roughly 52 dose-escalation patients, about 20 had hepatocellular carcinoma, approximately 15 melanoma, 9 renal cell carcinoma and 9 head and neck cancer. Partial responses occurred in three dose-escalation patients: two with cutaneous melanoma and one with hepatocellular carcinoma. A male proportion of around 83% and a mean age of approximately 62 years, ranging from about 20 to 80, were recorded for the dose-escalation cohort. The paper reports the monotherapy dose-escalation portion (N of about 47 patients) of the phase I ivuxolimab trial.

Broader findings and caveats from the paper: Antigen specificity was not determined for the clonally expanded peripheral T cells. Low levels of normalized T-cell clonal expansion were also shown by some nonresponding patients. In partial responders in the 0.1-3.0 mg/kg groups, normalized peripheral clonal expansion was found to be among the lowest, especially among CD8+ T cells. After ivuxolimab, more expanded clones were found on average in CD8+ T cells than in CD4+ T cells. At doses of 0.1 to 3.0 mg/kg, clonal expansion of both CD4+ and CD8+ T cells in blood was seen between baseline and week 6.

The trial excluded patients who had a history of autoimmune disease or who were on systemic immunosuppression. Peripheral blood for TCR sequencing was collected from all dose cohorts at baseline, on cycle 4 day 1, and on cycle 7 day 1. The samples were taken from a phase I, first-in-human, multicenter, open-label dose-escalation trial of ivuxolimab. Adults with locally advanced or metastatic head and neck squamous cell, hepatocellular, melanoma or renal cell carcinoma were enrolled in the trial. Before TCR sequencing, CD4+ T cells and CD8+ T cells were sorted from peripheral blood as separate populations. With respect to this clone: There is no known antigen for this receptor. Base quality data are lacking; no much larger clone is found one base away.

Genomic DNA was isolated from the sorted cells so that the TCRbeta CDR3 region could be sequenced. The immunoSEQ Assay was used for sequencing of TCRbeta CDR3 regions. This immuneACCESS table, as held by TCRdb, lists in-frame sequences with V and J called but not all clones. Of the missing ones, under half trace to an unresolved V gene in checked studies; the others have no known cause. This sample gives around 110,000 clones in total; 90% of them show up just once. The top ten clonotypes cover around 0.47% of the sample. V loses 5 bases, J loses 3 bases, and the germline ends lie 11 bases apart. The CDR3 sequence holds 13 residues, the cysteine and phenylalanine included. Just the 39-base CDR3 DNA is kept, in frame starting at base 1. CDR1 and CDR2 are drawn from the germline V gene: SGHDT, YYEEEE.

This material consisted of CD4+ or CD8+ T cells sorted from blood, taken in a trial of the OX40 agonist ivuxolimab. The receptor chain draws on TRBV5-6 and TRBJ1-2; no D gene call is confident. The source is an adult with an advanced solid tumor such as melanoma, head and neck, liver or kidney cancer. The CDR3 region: CASSPGRDYGYTF. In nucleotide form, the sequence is TGTGCCAGCAGTCCCGGGAGGGACTATGGCTACACCTTC. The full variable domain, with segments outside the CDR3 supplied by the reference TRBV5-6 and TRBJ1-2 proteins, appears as DAGVTQSPTHLIKTRGQQVTLRCSPKSGHDTVSWYQQALGQGPQFIFQYYEEEERQRGNFPDRFSGHQFPNYSSELNVNALLLGDSALYLCASSPGRDYGYTFGSGTRLTVV.